The T cell receptor beta chain under discussion was sequenced for a study of T cell responses to AZD1222 COVID-19 vaccine. The repertoire was sequenced with immunoSEQ multiplex PCR; TCRdb's copy has only in-frame clones and lacks some. The table records roughly 100,000 clones, around 86% of them present only once. J gave up 13 bases and V 5 bases, and 8 bases lay outside the gene matches. The germline V gene has CDR1 MNHEY and CDR2 SVGAGI. The CDR3 length is 12 residues. The gene calls are TRBV6-5 and TRBJ1-2; TRBD1 agrees at 9 bases. Sequenced material: peripheral blood, taken on day 0 of AZD1222 vaccination. This TCR came from an adult in good health. Here the CDR3 DNA reads TGTGCCAGCAGTCCTCCGGGACAGGGACCCACCTTC. This translates into CASSPPGQGPTF.